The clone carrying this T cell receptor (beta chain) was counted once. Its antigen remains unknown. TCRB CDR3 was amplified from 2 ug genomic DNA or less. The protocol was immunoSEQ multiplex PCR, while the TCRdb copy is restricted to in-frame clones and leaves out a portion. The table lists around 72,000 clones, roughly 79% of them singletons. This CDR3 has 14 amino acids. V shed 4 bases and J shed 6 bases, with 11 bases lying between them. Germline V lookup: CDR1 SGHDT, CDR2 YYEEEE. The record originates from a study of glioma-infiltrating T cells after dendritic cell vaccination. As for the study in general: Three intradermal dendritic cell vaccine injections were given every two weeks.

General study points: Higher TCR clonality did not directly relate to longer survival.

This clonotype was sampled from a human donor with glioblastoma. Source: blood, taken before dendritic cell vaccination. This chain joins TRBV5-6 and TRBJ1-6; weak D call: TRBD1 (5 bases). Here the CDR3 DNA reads TGTGCCAGCAGCCAGGACACTCCTAATTCACCCCTCCACTTT. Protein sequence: CASSQDTPNSPLHF.